This T cell receptor beta chain was profiled in a study of cytomegalovirus exposure and HLA in healthy donors. Regarding this clone: Its antigen is as yet unknown.

Findings and caveats of the study: Specificity of a few CMV-associated chains for CMV antigens was verified in vitro. TCR beta chains numbering more than 150 were designated cytomegalovirus-associated.

Profiling relied on immunoSEQ multiplex PCR, and the TCRdb table lists in-frame clones only, not all of them. Here the sample spans 150,000 to 200,000 clones, over 85% being singletons. The source material was PBMCs. The clonotype comes from a man between 18 and 29 years old in good health and CMV-seropositive.

DNA for the CDR3: TGTGCCAGTAGGCCCCAGGGAGGGTCCTACGAGCAGTACTTC. It encodes CASRPQGGSYEQYF. The chain recombines TRBV19 with TRBJ2-7; TRBD2 aligns across 7 bases. Losses at the gene ends were 6 bases for V and 1 base for J; bases not matched to a gene: 6. There are 14 residues in the CDR3. Germline CDR1 is LNHDA and CDR2 is SQIVND (reference sequence). Variable domain in full (rest from reference TRBV19 and TRBJ2-7): DGGITQSPKYLFRKEGQNVTLSCEQNLNHDAMYWYRQDPGQGLRLIYYSQIVNDFQKGDIAEGYSVSREKKESFPLTVTSAQKNPTAFYLCASRPQGGSYEQYFGPGTRLTVT.